This entry lists 18 T cell receptor beta chains sequenced from one sample in a study of T cells after yellow fever vaccination. TCRdb called the 5' RACE reads again in MiXCR, with one record for every CDR3 protein. The table lists hundreds of thousands of distinct CDR3 sequences, around an eighth of them singletons. The input for sequencing was PBMCs, taken on the day of the yellow fever booster vaccination. The receptors shown here come from a man younger than 40 who received the YFV17D yellow fever vaccine.

This clonotype was counted many times. The J gene is TRBJ2-7, the V gene TRBV7-2, with a tentative D call TRBD1 (6 bases). V was clipped by 4 bases and J by 5 bases, with 18 bases between them. Germline V lookup: CDR1 SGHTA, CDR2 FQGNSA. CDR3 length equals 15 residues. The CDR3 sequence: CASSSPDSVDDEQYF. In DNA form, the CDR3 reads TGTGCCAGCAGCTCGCCGGACAGTGTTGACGACGAGCAGTACTTC.

This chain joins TRBV5-6 and TRBJ2-3; weak D call: TRBD2 (6 bases). Germline CDR1 reads SGHDT; CDR2 reads YYEEEE. The CDR3 loop spans 14 amino acids. The ends were cut back, 2 bases at V and 6 bases at J, with 13 bases in the middle. This CDR3 is CASSLKGRRDTQYF. Here the CDR3 DNA reads TGTGCCAGCAGCTTAAAGGGGAGGCGGGATACGCAGTATTTT.

The V call is TRBV12-3 or TRBV12-4, the J call TRBJ2-5, with D unresolved. The CDR3 contains 14 residues. V lost 3 bases to trimming and J lost 7 bases, with 15 bases between them. The CDR3, as DNA: TGTGCCAGCAGTTTCCAGGAGACCGTTGTGACCCAGTACTTC. Protein sequence: CASSFQETVVTQYF.

This chain connects TRBV4-1 to TRBJ2-7; the match to TRBD2 covers 14 bases. The CDR3 has 16 amino acids. CDR1 and CDR2 from the germline V gene are MGHRA and YSYEKL. With 2 bases clipped from V and 6 bases from J, the junction kept 6 bases outside the gene matches. CDR3 nucleotide sequence: TGCGCCAGCAGCCAATTTCCGGGACTAGCGGGAGTCGAGCAGTACTTC. Its translation is CASSQFPGLAGVEQYF.

This chain joins TRBV4-3 and TRBJ2-7, with D perhaps TRBD1 or TRBD2 (7 bases each). The V end was cut by 1 base, the J end by 3 bases, with 13 bases between. Germline values: CDR1 LGHNA, CDR2 YSLEER. This CDR3 has 15 residues. CDR3 bases: TGCGCCAGCAGCCAAGGAGGGGGCGGGAGCTACGAGCAGTACTTC. Translated, it gives CASSQGGGGSYEQYF.

This clonotype was counted ten times or more. The chain carries TRBV29-1 and TRBJ1-1, with TRBD1 matching over 9 bases. The V and J ends lost 4 bases and 7 bases, in that order; junction bases with no gene match: 10. CDR1 and CDR2 from the germline V gene are SQVTM and ANQGSEA. The CDR3 covers 14 residues. The CDR3 is CSVGTGTGLGEAFF. CDR3 DNA: TGCAGCGTTGGGACCGGGACAGGGCTTGGTGAAGCTTTCTTT. Complete variable domain (other parts from reference TRBV29-1 and TRBJ1-1): SAVISQKPSRDICQRGTSLTIQCQVDSQVTMMFWYRQQPGQSLTLIATANQGSEATYESGFVIDKFPISRPNLTFSTLTVSNMSPEDSSIYLCSVGTGTGLGEAFFGQGTRLTVV.

The chain couples TRBV20-1 to TRBJ2-5, with TRBD2 identical over 10 bases. Per germline, CDR1 DFQATT and CDR2 SNEGSKA (reference sequence). The CDR3 has 16 amino acids. J gave up 4 bases and V 1 base, and 9 bases lay outside the gene matches. The CDR3 loop reads CSARGLAGAPGETQYF. CDR3 nucleotide sequence: TGCAGTGCTAGAGGCCTAGCGGGAGCACCAGGAGAGACCCAGTACTTC.

This clonotype has more than one count but fewer than ten. CDR3 loop: CATSGQSSYNEQFF. CDR3 DNA: TGTGCCACCAGTGGACAGAGCTCCTACAATGAGCAGTTCTTC. The rearrangement links TRBV24-1 to TRBJ2-1; tentatively, D is TRBD1 (5 bases). V was cut by 5 bases and J by 0 bases, with 7 bases left in between. The CDR3 is made up of 14 amino acids. CDR1 is KGHDR, CDR2 SFDVKD, per germline.

Only a few counts were recorded for this clonotype. This chain uses TRBV19 with TRBJ1-1; D is unresolved. Germline assignment: CDR1 LNHDA and CDR2 SQIVND (reference sequence). Trimming pared 9 bases from V and 4 bases from J, leaving 9 bases between. The CDR3 contains 11 residues. CDR3 bases: TGTGCCAGCTTTTACAGCACTGAAGCTTTCTTT. Translated, it gives CASFYSTEAFF.

V gene TRBV5-1 combines with J gene TRBJ2-1; weak D call: TRBD1 (6 bases). The CDR3 totals 13 residues. V lost 2 bases and J lost 8, with 11 bases in between. The germline V gene encodes CDR1 SGHRS and CDR2 YFSETQ. This chain's CDR3 is CASSLRAGDEQFF. CDR3 DNA sequence: TGCGCCAGCAGCTTACGGGCAGGGGATGAGCAGTTCTTC. Full variable domain (missing parts from reference TRBV5-1 and TRBJ2-1): KAGVTQTPRYLIKTRGQQVTLSCSPISGHRSVSWYQQTPGQGLQFLFEYFSETQRNKGNFPGRFSGRQFSNSRSEMNVSTLELGDSALYLCASSLRAGDEQFFGPGTRLTVL.

This clonotype was picked up many times. The chain recombines TRBV4-3 with TRBJ1-3; the D is unclear. The length of the CDR3 is 15 residues. The germline V and J ends were trimmed by 0 bases and 6 bases, with 12 bases remaining between them. Germline CDR1 LGHNA, CDR2 YSLEER. CDR3 region: CASSQEPPPANTIYF. The DNA for the CDR3 is TGCGCCAGCAGCCAAGAACCCCCTCCGGCAAACACCATATATTTT.

This clonotype was observed many times. CDR3 protein: CASSLRGREQYF. The CDR3 bases are TGTGCCAGCAGCTTAAGGGGTCGCGAGCAGTACTTC. The rearrangement uses TRBV6-5 and TRBJ2-7; D might be TRBD1 (5 bases). The V gene lost 6 bases and the J gene lost 6 bases, with 12 bases spanning the gap. The CDR3 runs to 12 residues. Germline CDR1 reads MNHEY; CDR2 reads SVGAGI.

This clonotype was counted at least ten times. The rearrangement links TRBV5-1 to TRBJ2-7, with D perhaps matching TRBD2 (6 bases). The CDR3 extends over 13 amino acids. V was cut by 5 bases and J by 2 bases, with 11 bases left in between. Germline CDR1 SGHRS, CDR2 YFSETQ. The CDR3 loop reads CASSQAGPYEQYF. The CDR3 DNA sequence: TGCGCCAGCAGTCAAGCGGGCCCCTACGAGCAGTACTTC.

In the case of this clonotype: A read error may be the cause here, since a much bigger clone is one base away. The CDR3 does not end in the conserved phenylalanine or tryptophan, so this is likely a read error. The J gene is TRBJ2-1, the V gene TRBV7-2; 7 bases line up with TRBD2. Germline-derived CDR1 and CDR2 are SGHTA and FQGNSA. This CDR3 contains 14 residues. Unmatched junction bases numbered 11, after V lost 2 bases and J lost 13 bases. The CDR3 protein is CASSLSASGDPQFL. The DNA of the CDR3 is TGTGCCAGCAGCTTAAGCGCTAGCGGAGACCCCCAGTTCCTC.

The rearrangement uses TRBV7-9 and TRBJ1-5; weak D call: TRBD1 (6 bases). The V end was cut by 5 bases, the J end by 15 bases, with 14 bases between. Per the germline V gene, CDR1 is SEHNR and CDR2 is FQNEAQ (reference sequence). The CDR3 loop spans 11 amino acids. CDR3 protein: CASSKGGPRHF. CDR3 DNA sequence: TGTGCCAGCAGCAAGGGGGGGCCCAGGCATTTT.

This clonotype has just a few counts. The chain uses TRBV6-1 and TRBJ2-3, with 12 bases fitting TRBD2. V dropped 7 bases and J dropped 4; count of bases not matched to a gene: 12. This CDR3 has 17 amino acids. CDR1 and CDR2 (germline): MNHNS, SASEGT. The CDR3 loop is CASKLLTSGRIADTQYF. The CDR3 coding sequence is TGTGCCAGCAAACTCCTGACTAGCGGGAGAATCGCAGATACGCAGTATTTT.

This clonotype was observed a few times. The chain couples TRBV29-1 to TRBJ2-2; 12 nucleotides match TRBD2. This CDR3 spans 14 amino acids. The V and J ends lost 7 bases and 6 bases, in that order; junction bases with no gene match: 6. Per the germline V gene, CDR1 is SQVTM and CDR2 is ANQGSEA. The CDR3 sequence is CSARLAGVAGELFF. CDR3 in DNA: TGCAGCGCCCGACTAGCGGGAGTAGCCGGGGAGCTGTTTTTT.

Turning to this clonotype: Compared with germline, one end of the junction differs, possibly owing to a read error. This chain joins TRBV5-1 and TRBJ1-1; D perhaps matches TRBD1 (5 bases). From germline, CDR1 is SGHRS and CDR2 YFSETQ. This CDR3 is built from 12 residues. The CDR3, as DNA: TGCGCCAGCAGTTTGGAGGGGACGGGCGCTTTCTTT. Protein: CASSLEGTGAFF. The full variable domain, its missing parts supplied by reference TRBV5-1 and TRBJ1-1, is KAGVTQTPRYLIKTRGQQVTLSCSPISGHRSVSWYQQTPGQGLQFLFEYFSETQRNKGNFPGRFSGRQFSNSRSEMNVSTLELGDSALYLCASSLEGTGAFFGQGTRLTVV.